Given below is one T cell receptor (beta chain) in context. Its specificity is unknown. This entry is derived from a study of T cell responses to AZD1222 COVID-19 vaccine. Produced via immunoSEQ multiplex PCR; TCRdb's table is partial and in-frame only. The sample records over 100,000 clones, around 84% being singletons. Study results and caveats: Clonal diversity was possibly underestimated, and the donors were mostly white British, with more females.

The CDR3 is 13 residues long. Per germline, CDR1 MDHEN and CDR2 SYDVKM. Trimming cost V 8 bases and J 5 bases, with 13 bases left between them. The chain has TRBV28 and TRBJ2-1, with D possibly TRBD2 on 5 matching bases. The source of this sequence is an adult in good health. Sequenced material: peripheral blood, taken on day 0 of AZD1222 vaccination. The CDR3 DNA sequence: TGTGCCAGCGATAGCGTGAATGACAATGAGCAGTTCTTC. Its translation is CASDSVNDNEQFF.